A selection of T cell receptor beta chains follows, all from one sample in a study of blood T cell repertoires in COVID-19. Some clones are missing from TCRdb's copy, which holds only in-frame ones; the method was immunoSEQ multiplex PCR. Of hundreds of thousands of clones detected, roughly 86% appear once; the ten largest clones hold roughly 1.6%. Sequencing input: PBMCs or T cells enriched from blood (not recorded which). These receptors were obtained from a woman aged 45-59 years who had recovered from COVID-19. Both conserved end residues are part of each CDR3. Fields, in order: CDR3 DNA, CDR3 protein, J gene, CDR3 length, D gene, clone size, V gene. D genes are given only for firm matches. Clone size is not always given. Where it is, it says once, few, many or a class for expanded clones.

DNA: TGCGCCAGCAGCCGCGCCGGGACAGGGAACTACGAGCAGTACTTC; CDR3: CASSRAGTGNYEQYF; J: TRBJ2-7; length: 15; D: TRBD1; size: -; V: TRBV4-1
DNA: TGTGCCAGCAGCTTAGGTCGGGAGTGGGGCGGGGAGCTGTTTTTT; CDR3: CASSLGREWGGELFF; J: TRBJ2-2; length: 15; D: -; size: -; V: TRBV11-3
DNA: TGTGCCATCAGTGAGCCCAGAAAACTAGGGATAGGAGATACGCAGTATTTT; CDR3: CAISEPRKLGIGDTQYF; J: TRBJ2-3; length: 17; D: -; size: -; V: TRBV10-3
DNA: TGTGCCAGCAGCCCCTTTAAGATAGCGGACGGTACAGATACGCAGTATTTT; CDR3: CASSPFKIADGTDTQYF; J: TRBJ2-3; length: 17; D: -; size: -; V: TRBV7-2
DNA: TGTGCCAGCAGCTCGTACCAGGGGGATGTGGACGAGCAGTACTTC; CDR3: CASSSYQGDVDEQYF; J: TRBJ2-7; length: 15; D: TRBD1; size: -; V: TRBV5-6
DNA: TGTGCCAGCAGCTTGCTTCGGGACAGGAAGACCTACGAGCAGTACTTC; CDR3: CASSLLRDRKTYEQYF; J: TRBJ2-7; length: 16; D: TRBD1; size: -; V: TRBV5-6
DNA: TGTGCCAGCAGCTCATTGTCGAACACTGAAGCTTTCTTT; CDR3: CASSSLSNTEAFF; J: TRBJ1-1; length: 13; D: -; size: -; V: TRBV4-2
DNA: TGTGCCATCAGTGAGTCGTCTAGCGGATTGGAGCAGTTCTTC; CDR3: CAISESSSGLEQFF; J: TRBJ2-1; length: 14; D: TRBD2; size: -; V: TRBV10-3
DNA: TGTGCCACCCAGAGGAGTGGAGCAGATTCACCCCTCCACTTT; CDR3: CATQRSGADSPLHF; J: TRBJ1-6; length: 14; D: -; size: once; V: TRBV2
DNA: TGTGCCATCAGTGAGCAAGGACTAGTAGACGAGCAGTACTTC; CDR3: CAISEQGLVDEQYF; J: TRBJ2-7; length: 14; D: TRBD2; size: -; V: TRBV10-3
DNA: TGTGCCAGCAGTACAGGGGATGTATGGAATCAGCCCCAGCATTTT; CDR3: CASSTGDVWNQPQHF; J: TRBJ1-5; length: 15; D: TRBD1; size: -; V: TRBV2
DNA: TGTGCCAGCAGTTTATTGGTGGACTTCCAAGAGACCCAGTACTTC; CDR3: CASSLLVDFQETQYF; J: TRBJ2-5; length: 15; D: -; size: -; V: TRBV28
DNA: TGCAGCGTGCCCGGACAGCGAACTTTTGGAGATGAGCAGTTCTTC; CDR3: CSVPGQRTFGDEQFF; J: TRBJ2-1; length: 15; D: -; size: once; V: TRBV29-1
DNA: TGTGCCAGCGTCACTTGGCGGAGGAGCTCCTACAATGAGCAGTTCTTC; CDR3: CASVTWRRSSYNEQFF; J: TRBJ2-1; length: 16; D: -; size: few; V: TRBV27
DNA: TGCGCCAGCAGCCCGGATCGAGCGGGCGTCACAGATACGCAGTATTTT; CDR3: CASSPDRAGVTDTQYF; J: TRBJ2-3; length: 16; D: -; size: once; V: TRBV5-1
DNA: TGTGCCAGCAGACGCGGGGGGGCCCCGCAGGGCTACACCTTC; CDR3: CASRRGGAPQGYTF; J: TRBJ1-2; length: 14; D: -; size: -; V: TRBV6-5
DNA: TGTGCCAGCAGCCCATGGACTAGCGGGAGGATCGGCGAGACCCAGTACTTC; CDR3: CASSPWTSGRIGETQYF; J: TRBJ2-5; length: 17; D: TRBD2; size: -; V: TRBV11-2
DNA: TGCGCCAGCAGCCAAACCCCACCGTCGTCGAGAGTTACGCAGTATTTT; CDR3: CASSQTPPSSRVTQYF; J: TRBJ2-3; length: 16; D: -; size: once; V: TRBV4-1
DNA: TGTGCCAGCACCCTCGACAGGGGCGGAGGCAATCAGCCCCAGCATTTT; CDR3: CASTLDRGGGNQPQHF; J: TRBJ1-5; length: 16; D: TRBD1; size: -; V: TRBV28
DNA: TGTGCCAGTAGCATCCCCGGGACAGGGTACAATGAGCAGTTCTTC; CDR3: CASSIPGTGYNEQFF; J: TRBJ2-1; length: 15; D: TRBD1; size: few; V: TRBV19
DNA: TGTGCCGGAACTAGCGGGAATGGCAATACGCAGTATTTT; CDR3: CAGTSGNGNTQYF; J: TRBJ2-3; length: 13; D: TRBD2; size: -; V: TRBV30
DNA: TGTGCCAGTCGTACCACGGGGGGGGGTTTGCGCGAGCAGTACTTC; CDR3: CASRTTGGGLREQYF; J: TRBJ2-7; length: 15; D: TRBD2; size: -; V: TRBV7-8
DNA: TGCGCCAGCAGCCAAGGTGACTACACAGATACGCAGTATTTT; CDR3: CASSQGDYTDTQYF; J: TRBJ2-3; length: 14; D: -; size: -; V: TRBV4-1
DNA: TGTGCCAGCAGCTCGACAGGGGTTAGGGGCTACACCTTC; CDR3: CASSSTGVRGYTF; J: TRBJ1-2; length: 13; D: TRBD1; size: -; V: TRBV11-2
DNA: TGTGCCAGCAGCTTGTCTTCGGAGACCCAGTACTTC; CDR3: CASSLSSETQYF; J: TRBJ2-5; length: 12; D: -; size: -; V: TRBV7-2
DNA: TGTGCCAGCCGGCTCGGGGACAATGAGCAGTTCTTC; CDR3: CASRLGDNEQFF; J: TRBJ2-1; length: 12; D: -; size: -; V: TRBV28
DNA: TGCGCCAGCAGCTTACTAGCGGAGTCCTACGAGCAGTACTTC; CDR3: CASSLLAESYEQYF; J: TRBJ2-7; length: 14; D: TRBD2; size: -; V: TRBV5-1
DNA: TGTGCCAGCAGCTTTTACACCGGAGGGACCTACGAGCAGTACTTC; CDR3: CASSFYTGGTYEQYF; J: TRBJ2-7; length: 15; D: -; size: -; V: TRBV7-9
DNA: TGCGCCAGCAGCAGTCTAGCGGGAGAAAACAATGAGCAGTTCTTC; CDR3: CASSSLAGENNEQFF; J: TRBJ2-1; length: 15; D: TRBD2; size: -; V: TRBV5-1
DNA: TGTGCTAGCAGCCCACACCCAGGAAAGAACACCGGGGAGCTGTTTTTT; CDR3: CASSPHPGKNTGELFF; J: TRBJ2-2; length: 16; D: -; size: -; V: TRBV7-7
DNA: TGTGCCTGGAGTGTACAGCTAGCGGGAGGGCCAAAGTTCTTC; CDR3: CAWSVQLAGGPKFF; J: TRBJ2-1; length: 14; D: TRBD2; size: -; V: TRBV30
DNA: TGTGCCAGCAGCTTAATGGCCAACACAGATACGCAGTATTTT; CDR3: CASSLMANTDTQYF; J: TRBJ2-3; length: 14; D: -; size: -; V: TRBV7-2
DNA: TGTGCCAGCAGGCGACAGGGTCCCTATCAGCCCCAGCATTTT; CDR3: CASRRQGPYQPQHF; J: TRBJ1-5; length: 14; D: TRBD1; size: once; V: TRBV6-5
DNA: TGCGCCAGCAGCCAGGAGAGGTTCGGTGAGCAGTTCTTC; CDR3: CASSQERFGEQFF; J: TRBJ2-1; length: 13; D: -; size: -; V: TRBV4-3
DNA: TGTGCCAGCAGCCCCGGACAGTCCTACGAGCAGTACTTC; CDR3: CASSPGQSYEQYF; J: TRBJ2-7; length: 13; D: -; size: -; V: TRBV6-5
DNA: TGTGCTAGTGCAAATAGCGGGGGGGGAAATGAGCAGTTCTTC; CDR3: CASANSGGGNEQFF; J: TRBJ2-1; length: 14; D: TRBD2; size: -; V: TRBV12-5
DNA: TGCGCCAGCAGTGATGGGCAGTCGGGGAATCAGCCCCAGCATTTT; CDR3: CASSDGQSGNQPQHF; J: TRBJ1-5; length: 15; D: -; size: -; V: TRBV10-2
DNA: TGTGCCAGCAGCTCAGGGGCTAGCACAGATACGCAGTATTTT; CDR3: CASSSGASTDTQYF; J: TRBJ2-3; length: 14; D: -; size: -; V: TRBV5-6
DNA: TGCGCCAGCAGCTATTACAGAACCTACGAGCAGTACTTC; CDR3: CASSYYRTYEQYF; J: TRBJ2-7; length: 13; D: -; size: -; V: TRBV5-1
DNA: TGTGCCAGCAGCCCTAGTGGAAACACCATATATTTT; CDR3: CASSPSGNTIYF; J: TRBJ1-3; length: 12; D: -; size: few; V: TRBV7-9
DNA: TGTGCCAGCAGCTTGGGGGGGGGCAGGCTGAACACTGAAGCTTTCTTT; CDR3: CASSLGGGRLNTEAFF; J: TRBJ1-1; length: 16; D: -; size: -; V: TRBV5-4
DNA: TGTGCCAGCAGGCTAGCGCGTGCGGACGATGAGCAGTTCTTC; CDR3: CASRLARADDEQFF; J: TRBJ2-1; length: 14; D: -; size: -; V: TRBV7-3
DNA: TGTGCCAGCAGCTTAGCTCTAGAGGTGACTGAAGCTTTCTTT; CDR3: CASSLALEVTEAFF; J: TRBJ1-1; length: 14; D: -; size: once; V: TRBV7-9
DNA: TGCGCCAGCAGCCAAGATTCGGCGGGGCAAGAGACCCAGTACTTC; CDR3: CASSQDSAGQETQYF; J: TRBJ2-5; length: 15; D: -; size: -; V: TRBV4-1
DNA: TGTGCCAGCAGCATGGGACAGTTAACTTACAGGAATTCACCCCTCCACTTT; CDR3: CASSMGQLTYRNSPLHF; J: TRBJ1-6; length: 17; D: TRBD1; size: -; V: TRBV5-5
DNA: TGTGCCAGCAGCCAAGAAGTGGCATTTGACTCTGGGGCCAACGTCCTGACTTTC; CDR3: CASSQEVAFDSGANVLTF; J: TRBJ2-6; length: 18; D: -; size: -; V: TRBV3-1/TRBV3-2
DNA: TGTGCCAGCAGCTTATCGTTGAGGGTAGGGTCCTACGAGCAGTACTTC; CDR3: CASSLSLRVGSYEQYF; J: TRBJ2-7; length: 16; D: -; size: -; V: TRBV7-6
DNA: TGTGCCAGCAGCTTATGGAACAGGGTTGGTGAAAAACTGTTTTTT; CDR3: CASSLWNRVGEKLFF; J: TRBJ1-4; length: 15; D: -; size: -; V: TRBV7-9
DNA: TGCGCCAGCAGCGACTCTTATCGACGGGGTAAGGAAGAGACCCAGTACTTC; CDR3: CASSDSYRRGKEETQYF; J: TRBJ2-5; length: 17; D: -; size: -; V: TRBV10-2
DNA: TGTGCCAGCAGTTGGGGACAGGGGGATAGTCAGCCCCAGCATTTT; CDR3: CASSWGQGDSQPQHF; J: TRBJ1-5; length: 15; D: TRBD1; size: -; V: TRBV28
DNA: TGTGCCAGCAGCGCCCTAAGCGGGAGAGGGGGCAATGAGCAGTTCTTC; CDR3: CASSALSGRGGNEQFF; J: TRBJ2-1; length: 16; D: TRBD2; size: once; V: TRBV5-4